This T cell receptor (beta chain) was profiled in a study of beta chain features in type 1 diabetes. There are a few counts of this clone. Antigen specificity is unknown. The investigators reverse transcribed all of the isolated RNA, so they sequenced expressed TCRB transcripts. The protocol was immunoSEQ multiplex PCR, while the TCRdb copy is restricted to in-frame clones and leaves out a portion. Of approximately 160,000 clones in the sample, under 13% were seen once. CDR3 length equals 12 residues. V gave up 2 bases and J gave up 7 bases, with 11 bases separating them. Germline V gene lookup returns CDR1 GTSNPN and CDR2 SVGIG (reference sequence). Via the markers CD45RO/CCR7/CD25/CD127/CD95/CD27, stem cell-like memory, regulatory, central memory and naive CD4+ cells were sorted. Study-wide results and limits: In all four CD4+ subsets, TCRB CDR3 length was significantly, moderately reduced in type 1 diabetes. VDJ junctions in type 1 diabetes patients carried more deletions and fewer insertions. Shorter templates might be favored by PCR, equally in patients and controls.

The TCR comes from a man aged 25 to 45 with type 1 diabetes. This rearrangement joins TRBV30 to TRBJ1-2; no firm D call. Input material: central memory CD4+ T cells from blood. The CDR3 coding sequence is TGTGCCTGGAGTTACCAGTCCTTTGGCTACACCTTC. It yields the protein CAWSYQSFGYTF. Together with reference TRBV30 and TRBJ1-2, the CDR3 gives the full variable domain: SQTIHQWPATLVQPVGSPLSLECTVEGTSNPNLYWYRQAAGRGLQLLFYSVGIGQISSEVPQNLSASRPQDRQFILSSKKLLLSDSGFYLCAWSYQSFGYTFGSGTRLTVV.